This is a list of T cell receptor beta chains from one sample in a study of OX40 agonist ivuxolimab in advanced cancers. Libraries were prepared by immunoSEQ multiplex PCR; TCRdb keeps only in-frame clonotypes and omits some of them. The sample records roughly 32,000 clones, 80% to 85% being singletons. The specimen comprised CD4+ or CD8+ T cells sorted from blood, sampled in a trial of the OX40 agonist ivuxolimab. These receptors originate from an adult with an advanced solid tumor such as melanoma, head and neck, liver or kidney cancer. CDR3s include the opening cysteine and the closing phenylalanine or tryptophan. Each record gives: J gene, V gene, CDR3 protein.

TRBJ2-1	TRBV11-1	CASRASDRGRGNEQFF
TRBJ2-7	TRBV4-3	CASSQGLAGNYEQYF
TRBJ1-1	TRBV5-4	CASSLYRGHEAFF
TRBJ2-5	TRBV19	CASATSGGGQETQYF
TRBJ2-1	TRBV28	CASSSPRGGNEQFF
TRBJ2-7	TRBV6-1	CASSPGGTGLYEQYF
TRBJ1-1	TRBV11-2	CASSSSWENTEAFF
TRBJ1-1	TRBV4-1	CASSQDQGQYSNTEAFF
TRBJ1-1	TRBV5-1	CASSLGQGRTEAFF
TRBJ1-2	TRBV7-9	CASSPSINYGYTF
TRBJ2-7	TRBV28	CASSLWGRGLSYEQYF
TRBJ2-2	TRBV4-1	CASSQARTVLPGELFF
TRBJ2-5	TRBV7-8	CASSPDLRSGQETQYF
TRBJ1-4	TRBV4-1	CASSQDEDRGDEKLFF
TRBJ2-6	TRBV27	CASSRKGVTYSGANVLTF